This TCR beta chain was recorded in a study of response to subunit inactivated influenza vaccine. Overall study results and limits: T cells newly recruited by each seasonal influenza vaccination are few, the authors suggested.

TCRdb recomputed calls from the RT-PCR reads with MiXCR, one row per CDR3 protein. This sample has 600,000 to 850,000 distinct CDR3 sequences; 11% to 15% occur once, and the top ten carry about 7.6%. Germline CDR1 reads SNHLY; CDR2 reads FYNNEI. V gave up 3 bases and J gave up 0 bases, with 24 bases separating them. The CDR3 is 21 residues long. With regard to this clonotype: No antigen is known for it.

The chain links TRBV2 to TRBJ1-6; the D is unclear. This specimen was PBMCs from blood, taken around 14 days before vaccination. This TCR was recovered from a man between 45 and 60 years old who received an inactivated influenza vaccine. The CDR3: CASSEYGRRTETSSYNSPLHF. The DNA for the CDR3 is TGTGCCAGCAGTGAGTACGGGCGTAGGACGGAGACGAGCTCCTATAATTCACCCCTCCACTTT. Using reference TRBV2 and TRBJ1-6 for the parts outside the CDR3, the full variable domain is EPEVTQTPSHQVTQMGQEVILRCVPISNHLYFYWYRQILGQKVEFLVSFYNNEISEKSEIFDDQFSVERPDGSNFTLKIRSTKLEDSAMYFCASSEYGRRTETSSYNSPLHFGNGTRLTVT.